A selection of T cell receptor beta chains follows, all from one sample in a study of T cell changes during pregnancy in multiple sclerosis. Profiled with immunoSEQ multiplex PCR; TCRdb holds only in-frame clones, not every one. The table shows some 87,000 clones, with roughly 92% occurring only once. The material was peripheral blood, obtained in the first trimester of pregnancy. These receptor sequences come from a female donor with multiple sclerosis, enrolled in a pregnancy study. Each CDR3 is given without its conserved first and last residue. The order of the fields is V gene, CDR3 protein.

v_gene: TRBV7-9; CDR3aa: ASSLGGGPNTEAF
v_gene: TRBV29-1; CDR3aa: SAGSPGEGNEQY
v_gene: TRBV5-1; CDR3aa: ASSLATGASSYEQY
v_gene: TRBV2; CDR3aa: ASDREQGNQPQH
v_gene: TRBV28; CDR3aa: ASSPSGSDRSYGYT
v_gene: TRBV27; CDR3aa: ASSLAGEGTWYT
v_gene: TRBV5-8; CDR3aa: ASSLFLGTGNGYT
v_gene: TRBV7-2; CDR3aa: ASSPGSYNEQF
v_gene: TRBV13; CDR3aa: ASSYEQREDTIY
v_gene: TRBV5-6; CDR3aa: ASSPTLTYEQY
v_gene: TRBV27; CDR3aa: ASSLSATGRLIAAEAF
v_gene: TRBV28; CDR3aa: ASRGGLSLYEQY
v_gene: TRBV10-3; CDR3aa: ATAAGRGIGEDGYT
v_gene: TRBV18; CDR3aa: ASSPTGGTLYEQY
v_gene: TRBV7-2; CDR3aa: ASSLFSGPSNEKLF